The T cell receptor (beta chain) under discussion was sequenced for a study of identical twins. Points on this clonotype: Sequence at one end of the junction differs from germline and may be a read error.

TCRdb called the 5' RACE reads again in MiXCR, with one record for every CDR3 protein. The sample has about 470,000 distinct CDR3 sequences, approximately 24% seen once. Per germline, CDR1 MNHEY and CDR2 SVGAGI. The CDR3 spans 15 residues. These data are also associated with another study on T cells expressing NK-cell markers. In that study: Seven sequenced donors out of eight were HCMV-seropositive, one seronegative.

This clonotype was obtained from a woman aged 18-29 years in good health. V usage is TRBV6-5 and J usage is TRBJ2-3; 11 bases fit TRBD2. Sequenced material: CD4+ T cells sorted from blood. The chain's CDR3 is CAISFSGGDTDTQYF. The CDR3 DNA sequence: TGTGCCATCAGTTTTAGCGGGGGGGACACAGATACGCAGTATTTT.